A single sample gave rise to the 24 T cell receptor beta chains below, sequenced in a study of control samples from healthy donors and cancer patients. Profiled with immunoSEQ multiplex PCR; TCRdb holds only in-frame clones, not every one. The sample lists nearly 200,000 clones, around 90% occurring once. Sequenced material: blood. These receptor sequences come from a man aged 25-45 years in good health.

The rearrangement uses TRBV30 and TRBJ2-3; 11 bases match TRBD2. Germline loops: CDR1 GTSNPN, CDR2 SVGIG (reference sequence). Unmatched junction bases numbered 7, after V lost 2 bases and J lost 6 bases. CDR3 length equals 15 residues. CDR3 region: CAWSSLAGGEDTQYF. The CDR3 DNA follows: TGTGCCTGGAGTTCGCTAGCGGGGGGTGAGGATACGCAGTATTTT. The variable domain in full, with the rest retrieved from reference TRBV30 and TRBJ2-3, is SQTIHQWPATLVQPVGSPLSLECTVEGTSNPNLYWYRQAAGRGLQLLFYSVGIGQISSEVPQNLSASRPQDRQFILSSKKLLLSDSGFYLCAWSSLAGGEDTQYFGPGTRLTVL.

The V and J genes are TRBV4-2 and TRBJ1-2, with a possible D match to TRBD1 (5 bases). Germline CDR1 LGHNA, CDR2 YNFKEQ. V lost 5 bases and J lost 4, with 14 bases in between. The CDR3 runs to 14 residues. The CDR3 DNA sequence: TGTGCCAGCAGCTCAGAGAACAGGATCTATGGCTACACCTTC. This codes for CASSSENRIYGYTF.

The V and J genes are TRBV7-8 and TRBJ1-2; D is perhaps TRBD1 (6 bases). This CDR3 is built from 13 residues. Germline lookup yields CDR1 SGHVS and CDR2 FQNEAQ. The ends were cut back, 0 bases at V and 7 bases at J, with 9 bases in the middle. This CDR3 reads CASSLAGAGGYTF. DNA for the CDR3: TGTGCCAGCAGCTTAGCGGGGGCGGGTGGCTACACCTTC. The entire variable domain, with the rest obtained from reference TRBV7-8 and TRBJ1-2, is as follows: GAGVSQSPRYKVAKRGQDVALRCDPISGHVSLFWYQQALGQGPEFLTYFQNEAQLDKSGLPSDRFFAERPEGSVSTLKIQRTQQEDSAVYLCASSLAGAGGYTFGSGTRLTVV.

CDR3 loop: CASSFMSNYGYTF. DNA for the CDR3: TGTGCCAGCAGTTTCATGAGTAACTATGGCTACACCTTC. V and J are TRBV12-3 or TRBV12-4 and TRBJ1-2; D ambiguous. This CDR3 region has 13 residues. The V and J ends lost 3 bases and 1 base respectively, with 6 bases between them.

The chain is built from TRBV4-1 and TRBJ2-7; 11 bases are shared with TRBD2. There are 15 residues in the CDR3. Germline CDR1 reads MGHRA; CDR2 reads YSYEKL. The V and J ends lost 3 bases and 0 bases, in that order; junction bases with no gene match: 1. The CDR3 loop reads CASSQTSGVSYEQYF. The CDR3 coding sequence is TGCGCCAGCAGCCAGACTAGCGGGGTCTCCTACGAGCAGTACTTC.

The CDR3 region is CASSLGPRLAKNIQYF. CDR3 nucleotides: TGTGCCAGCAGCTTGGGACCGAGGCTAGCCAAAAACATTCAGTACTTC. The chain links TRBV11-2 to TRBJ2-4; D is tentatively TRBD1 or TRBD2 (5 bases each). V dropped 3 bases and J dropped 0 bases, with 12 bases sitting between them. CDR1 and CDR2 from the germline V gene are SGHAT and FQNNGV. The CDR3 runs to 16 residues.

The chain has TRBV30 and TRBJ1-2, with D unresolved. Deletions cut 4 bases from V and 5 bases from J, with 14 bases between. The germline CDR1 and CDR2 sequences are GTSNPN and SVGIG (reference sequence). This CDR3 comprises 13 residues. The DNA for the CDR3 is TGTGCCTGGAAAAAGGGTCGGTGGTATGGCTACACCTTC. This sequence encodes CAWKKGRWYGYTF.

The CDR3 sequence is CASSETGRGDIQYF. DNA for the CDR3: TGTGCCAGCAGTGAAACGGGCAGGGGTGACATTCAGTACTTC. V is TRBV2 and J is TRBJ2-4; perhaps TRBD1 as D (6 bases). Trimming took off 2 bases at V and 8 bases at J, with 13 bases between the two ends. CDR1 SNHLY and CDR2 FYNNEI come from the germline V gene. The CDR3 has 14 residues.

The CDR3 DNA reads TGTGCCACCAGCAGAGATCGAGGGCCGGACACCATATATTTT. It specifies CATSRDRGPDTIYF. V and J are TRBV15 and TRBJ1-3; D not certain. Germline V gene sequence: CDR1 LNHNV, CDR2 YYDKDF (reference sequence). V was pared by 0 bases and J by 8 bases, with 11 bases between. CDR3 length equals 14 residues. Based on the CDR3 plus reference TRBV15 and TRBJ1-3, the full variable domain is DAMVIQNPRYQVTQFGKPVTLSCSQTLNHNVMYWYQQKSSQAPKLLFHYYDKDFNNEADTPDNFQSRRPNTSFCFLDIRSPGLGDTAMYLCATSRDRGPDTIYFGEGSWLTVV.

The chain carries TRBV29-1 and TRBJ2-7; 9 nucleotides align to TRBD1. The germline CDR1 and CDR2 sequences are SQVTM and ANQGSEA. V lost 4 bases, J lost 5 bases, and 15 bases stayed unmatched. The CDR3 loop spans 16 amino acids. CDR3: CSVGGSDRGYYDEQYF. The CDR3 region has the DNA TGCAGCGTTGGGGGATCCGACAGGGGGTATTATGACGAGCAGTACTTC.

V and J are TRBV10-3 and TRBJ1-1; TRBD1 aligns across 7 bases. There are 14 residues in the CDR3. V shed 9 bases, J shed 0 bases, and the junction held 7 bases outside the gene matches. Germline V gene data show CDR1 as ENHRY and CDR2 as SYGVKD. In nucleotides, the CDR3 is TGTGCCATAAAAAGACAGGGTATGAACACTGAAGCTTTCTTT. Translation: CAIKRQGMNTEAFF.

CDR3 DNA sequence: TGTGCCAGCAGCTGGGGGGCGATCTGGACCAGCTCCTACGAGCAGTACTTC. Its protein is CASSWGAIWTSSYEQYF. The gene calls are TRBV5-6 and TRBJ2-7, with D perhaps assigned TRBD1 or TRBD2 (6 bases each). The CDR3 has 17 amino acids. The ends were cut back, 3 bases at V and 0 bases at J, with 19 bases in the middle. Germline loops: CDR1 SGHDT, CDR2 YYEEEE.

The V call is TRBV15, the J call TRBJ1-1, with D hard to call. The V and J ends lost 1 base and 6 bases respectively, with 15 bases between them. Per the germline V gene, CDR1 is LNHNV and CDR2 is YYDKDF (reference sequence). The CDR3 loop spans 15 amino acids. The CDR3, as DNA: TGTGCCACCAGCAGAGTTGGTGTTGGGGAACCTGAAGCTTTCTTT. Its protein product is CATSRVGVGEPEAFF.

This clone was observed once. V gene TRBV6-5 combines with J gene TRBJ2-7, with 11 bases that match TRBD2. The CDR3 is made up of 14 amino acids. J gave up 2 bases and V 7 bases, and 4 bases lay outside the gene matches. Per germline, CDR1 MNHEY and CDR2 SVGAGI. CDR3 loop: CASTGTSGTYEQYF. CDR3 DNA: TGTGCCAGCACCGGGACTAGCGGAACCTACGAGCAGTACTTC.

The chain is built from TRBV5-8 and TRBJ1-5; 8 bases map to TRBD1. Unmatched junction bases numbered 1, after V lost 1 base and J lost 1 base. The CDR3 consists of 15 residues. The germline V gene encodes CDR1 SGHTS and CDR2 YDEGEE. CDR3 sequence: CASSLRTGSNQPQHF. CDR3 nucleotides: TGTGCCAGCAGCTTGCGGACAGGGAGCAATCAGCCCCAGCATTTT.

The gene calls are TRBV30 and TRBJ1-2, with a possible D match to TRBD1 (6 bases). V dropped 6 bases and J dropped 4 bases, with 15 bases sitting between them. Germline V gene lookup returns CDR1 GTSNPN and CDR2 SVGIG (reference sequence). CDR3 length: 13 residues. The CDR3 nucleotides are TGTGCCTGCCAAAGGACAGATTTCTATGGCTACACCTTC. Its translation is CACQRTDFYGYTF.

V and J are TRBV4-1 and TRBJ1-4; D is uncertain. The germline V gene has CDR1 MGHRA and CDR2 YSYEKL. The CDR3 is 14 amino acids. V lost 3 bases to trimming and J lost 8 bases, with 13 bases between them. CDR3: CASSHYRVDEKLFF. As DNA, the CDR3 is TGCGCCAGCAGCCACTACAGAGTGGACGAAAAACTGTTTTTT.

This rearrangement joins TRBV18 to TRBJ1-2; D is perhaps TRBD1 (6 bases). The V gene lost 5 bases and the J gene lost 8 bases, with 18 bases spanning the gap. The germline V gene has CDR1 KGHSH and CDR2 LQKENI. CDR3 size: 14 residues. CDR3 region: CASSTDIRGRGYTF. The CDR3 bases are TGTGCCAGCTCAACCGATATCAGGGGCCGAGGCTACACCTTC.

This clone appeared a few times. For the CDR3, the DNA is TGTGCCAGCAGTCCCGTGACCACCGCCTCTTACCGGAAGAACACTGAAGCTTTCTTT. Amino acids: CASSPVTTASYRKNTEAFF. The chain joins TRBV27 to TRBJ1-1; the D is unclear. The ends were cut back, 5 bases at V and 1 base at J, with 26 bases in the middle. The CDR3 has 19 amino acids. From germline, CDR1 is MNHEY and CDR2 SMNVEV (reference sequence).

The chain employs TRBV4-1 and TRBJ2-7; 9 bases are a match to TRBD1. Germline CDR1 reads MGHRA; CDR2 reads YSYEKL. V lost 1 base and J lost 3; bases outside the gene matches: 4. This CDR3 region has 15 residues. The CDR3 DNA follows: TGCGCCAGCAGCCAAGCTGGGACAGGGCTCTACGAGCAGTACTTC. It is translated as CASSQAGTGLYEQYF.

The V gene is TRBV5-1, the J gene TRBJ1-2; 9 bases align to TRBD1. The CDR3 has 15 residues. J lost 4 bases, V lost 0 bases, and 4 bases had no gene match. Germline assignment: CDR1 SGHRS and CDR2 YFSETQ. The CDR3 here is CASSLDRGQGYGYTF. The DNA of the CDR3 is TGCGCCAGCAGCTTGGACAGGGGGCAGGGCTATGGCTACACCTTC.

The CDR3 spells CASSIALNQPQHF. CDR3 in DNA: TGTGCCAGTAGTATAGCTCTTAATCAGCCCCAGCATTTT. The chain carries TRBV19 and TRBJ1-5; D remains ambiguous. Trimming took off 1 base at V and 4 bases at J, with 5 bases between the two ends. The CDR3 length is 13 residues. Germline assignment: CDR1 LNHDA and CDR2 SQIVND (reference sequence).

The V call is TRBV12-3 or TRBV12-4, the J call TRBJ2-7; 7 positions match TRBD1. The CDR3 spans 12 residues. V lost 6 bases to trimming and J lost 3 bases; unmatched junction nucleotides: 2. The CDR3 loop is CASSWDSYEQYF. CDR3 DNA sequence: TGTGCCAGCAGCTGGGACAGCTACGAGCAGTACTTC.

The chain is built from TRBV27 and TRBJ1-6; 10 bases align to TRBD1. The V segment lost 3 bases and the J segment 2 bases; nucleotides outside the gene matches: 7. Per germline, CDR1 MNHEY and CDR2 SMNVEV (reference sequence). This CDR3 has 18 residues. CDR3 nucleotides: TGTGCCAGCAGTTTTGGTGACAGGGGGCTGACCTATAATTCACCCCTCCACTTT. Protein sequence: CASSFGDRGLTYNSPLHF.